A selection of T cell receptor beta chains follows, all from one sample in a study of cytomegalovirus exposure and HLA in healthy donors. Measured with immunoSEQ multiplex PCR; TCRdb has only the in-frame clones, and not every one. The profile shows about 78,000 clones, around 70% of them singletons. Sequencing was carried out using PBMCs. Receptors originate from a woman aged 40 to 55 in good health and CMV-seropositive. CDR3s include the opening cysteine and the closing phenylalanine or tryptophan. The D gene is left open where the match is weak. Expanded clones are given a class, and other clones once, few, many or no size at all.

d_gene | j_gene | v_gene | abundance | CDR3nt | CDR3aa
. | TRBJ2-7 | TRBV10-2 | . | TGCGCCAGCAGTGAGCCCCTCCGGGAGCAGTACTTC | CASSEPLREQYF
TRBD2 | TRBJ2-5 | TRBV7-2 | . | TGTGCCAGCAGCCGACTAGCGGGGGGGCAGGAGGAGACCCAGTACTTC | CASSRLAGGQEETQYF
. | TRBJ2-1 | TRBV19 | . | TGTGCCAGTAGTCACCCAACGACGGCGGGATTCGACAATGAGCAGTTCTTC | CASSHPTTAGFDNEQFF
TRBD2 | TRBJ2-5 | TRBV5-1 | . | TGCGCCAGCAGTTTGACTAGCGGACAACAAGAGACCCAGTACTTC | CASSLTSGQQETQYF
TRBD1 | TRBJ2-7 | TRBV2 | . | TGTGCCAGCACCTCCGCGGACAGGCCCTACGAGCAGTACTTC | CASTSADRPYEQYF
TRBD1 | TRBJ1-2 | TRBV28 | . | TGTGCCAGCTCCGGGACAGGGGGCCGGGGCTACACCTTC | CASSGTGGRGYTF
. | TRBJ2-3 | TRBV1 | . | TGCACCAGCAGCTGTAGCGAACGTAGCACAGATACGCAGTATTTT | CTSSCSERSTDTQYF
. | TRBJ1-2 | TRBV2 | . | TGTGCCATAGAACCTCCCTGGCAGGGCTATGGCTACACCTTC | CAIEPPWQGYGYTF
TRBD2 | TRBJ2-5 | TRBV5-4 | . | TGTGCCAGCAGCTTTCCGGGGCGGGGGGAGGAGACCCAGTACTTC | CASSFPGRGEETQYF
. | TRBJ2-3 | TRBV6-6 | . | TGTGCCAGCAGTTATACCCCTTACGGGGATACGCAGTATTTT | CASSYTPYGDTQYF
. | TRBJ2-3 | TRBV11-1 | . | TGTGCCAGCAGAGGATCCTACGGGGGCACAGATACGCAGTATTTT | CASRGSYGGTDTQYF
TRBD1 | TRBJ1-3 | TRBV14 | . | TGTGCCAGCAGCAAGACAGGGGTGGCTGGAAACACCATATATTTT | CASSKTGVAGNTIYF
. | TRBJ2-3 | TRBV14 | . | TGTGCCAGCCATCGGCGGGGCACAGATACGCAGTATTTT | CASHRRGTDTQYF
. | TRBJ1-2 | TRBV7-9 | . | TGTGCCAGCAGCTTAGAAGGGGGGGCGTTTGGCTACCCCTTC | CASSLEGGAFGYPF
. | TRBJ2-2 | TRBV9 | . | TGTGCCAGCAGCGCACCAGAAACACCCACCGGGGAGCTGTTTTTT | CASSAPETPTGELFF
TRBD1 | TRBJ1-2 | TRBV25-1 | few | TGTGCCAGCAGTGGGGCAGACGGTCAGGGGGACTATGGCTACACCTTC | CASSGADGQGDYGYTF
. | TRBJ1-2 | TRBV5-1 | . | TGCGCCAGCAGCTGGAAGGACAGCGATGGCTACACCTTC | CASSWKDSDGYTF
TRBD2 | TRBJ2-7 | TRBV7-8 | . | TGTGCCAGCAGCGAGGTTTCGGTCGGGGGGGCGTACGAGCAGTACTTC | CASSEVSVGGAYEQYF
TRBD2 | TRBJ2-7 | TRBV2 | . | TGTGCCAGCAGGCAGACTAGCGGATACGAGCAGTACTTC | CASRQTSGYEQYF
. | TRBJ1-1 | TRBV11-2 | few | TGTGCCAGCAGCAACATGAGGCAGGGGAACACTGAAGCTTTCTTT | CASSNMRQGNTEAFF
TRBD1 | TRBJ1-4 | TRBV4-3 | . | TGCGCCAGCAGCCAAGATAGGGGACAGCAGGGACTTAATGAAAAACTGTTTTTT | CASSQDRGQQGLNEKLFF
. | TRBJ1-2 | TRBV15 | . | TGTGCCACCAGCAGAGATCGCGGTAACTATGGCTACACCTTC | CATSRDRGNYGYTF
TRBD1 | TRBJ1-1 | TRBV19 | . | TGTGCCAGTAGTACCCAGGGGGTGTGGACTGAAGCTTTCTTT | CASSTQGVWTEAFF
. | TRBJ1-2 | TRBV6-1 | . | TGTGCCAGCAGTGAAGGGGGTACCGGGACATCCTTCTATGGCTACACCTTC | CASSEGGTGTSFYGYTF
. | TRBJ1-2 | TRBV19 | . | TGTGCCAGTAGTATTATCGGGGGACATGGCTACACCTTC | CASSIIGGHGYTF
. | TRBJ1-1 | TRBV30 | . | TGTGCCTGGGCCAACCTCCGGGGGTTGAACACTGAAGCTTTCTTT | CAWANLRGLNTEAFF
TRBD2 | TRBJ2-2 | TRBV4-2 | . | TGTGCCAGCAGACTAGCGGGGGGGCCAATAAACACCGGGGAGCTGTTTTTT | CASRLAGGPINTGELFF
TRBD1 | TRBJ2-7 | TRBV29-1 | few | TGCAGCGGATCGGGACAGGGGAAAGTCGAGCAGTACTTC | CSGSGQGKVEQYF
. | TRBJ2-2 | TRBV29-1 | . | TGCAGCGTTGAAGTCCTAGCCCGAAACACCGGGGAGCTGTTTTTT | CSVEVLARNTGELFF
. | TRBJ1-6 | TRBV6-1 | . | TGTGCCAGCAGTGAGTCCCTTGTGTCACCCCTCCACTTT | CASSESLVSPLHF
. | TRBJ2-5 | TRBV11-2 | . | TGTGCCAGCAGCTTAGATCAAGCCTTGATTAAGGAGACCCAGTACTTC | CASSLDQALIKETQYF
. | TRBJ2-7 | TRBV18 | . | TGTGCCAGCTCACCGAGGACAGTATACGAGCAGTACTTC | CASSPRTVYEQYF
TRBD2 | TRBJ2-1 | TRBV5-4 | . | TGTGCCAGCAGCGCCGGGACTAGCGGTTCCAATGAGCAGTTCTTC | CASSAGTSGSNEQFF
TRBD1 | TRBJ1-2 | TRBV28 | once | TGTGCCAGCAGCGACAGGGGGCGCGACTATGGCTACACCTTC | CASSDRGRDYGYTF
TRBD1 | TRBJ1-3 | TRBV5-8 | . | TGTGCCAGCAGCTTGGTTGGGACAGTGTATACTGGAAACACCATATATTTT | CASSLVGTVYTGNTIYF
TRBD2 | TRBJ2-1 | TRBV29-1 | . | TGCAGCGTCCGGGTGCGGGAGCATTCCGATGAGCAGTTCTTC | CSVRVREHSDEQFF